These T cell receptor beta chains were read from a single sample in a study of CD8 T cells in Susac syndrome. TCRdb passed the immunoSEQ multiplex PCR reads through MiXCR, listing each CDR3 protein once. The table includes more than 90,000 distinct CDR3 sequences, 90% to 95% detected once. The sequenced sample was CD4+ T cells from PBMCs. The receptors here all came from a human donor with multiple sclerosis. Each CDR3 is given with its conserved first and last residue. A D gene is named only where the DNA matches it firmly. Some rows mark clone size as missing; the rest say once, few, many or name a class of expanded clone.

TRBJ2-7 | NA | TRBV19 | NA | TGTGCCAGTAGTATAGGCGGGGGCCTCTACGAGCAGTACTTC | CASSIGGGLYEQYF
TRBJ2-7 | NA | TRBV4-3 | NA | TGCGCCAGCAGCCAAGATCTCTGGGTATACGAGCAGTACTTC | CASSQDLWVYEQYF
TRBJ2-6 | NA | TRBV6-5 | NA | TGTGCCAGCGAGGGCCGGCGCTCTGGGGCCAACGTCCTGACTTTC | CASEGRRSGANVLTF
TRBJ2-3 | TRBD2 | TRBV5-1 | NA | TGCGCCAGCACCATGGGACTAACCATCACAGATACGCAGTATTTT | CASTMGLTITDTQYF
TRBJ2-5 | NA | TRBV2 | NA | TGTGCCAGCGCCCTAGAGGCGACCCAGTACTTC | CASALEATQYF
TRBJ1-2 | NA | TRBV25-1 | NA | TGTGCCAGCAGTGAACCCCAGCCCCTTCGGGGCTACACCTTC | CASSEPQPLRGYTF
TRBJ2-2 | NA | TRBV5-1 | once | TGCGCCAGCAGCTTGGCGCTAGCGTACAACACCGGGGAGCTGTTTTTT | CASSLALAYNTGELFF
TRBJ1-5 | TRBD1 | TRBV19 | NA | TGTGCCAGTAAAAGGACAGGGTTCGGTCAGCCCCAGCATTTT | CASKRTGFGQPQHF
TRBJ1-2 | NA | TRBV20-1 | NA | TGCAGTGCCACCTTGTCGGGACACACTAACTATGGCTACACCTTC | CSATLSGHTNYGYTF
TRBJ2-5 | NA | TRBV7-6 | NA | TGTGCCATCGACAGTTGGAGAGGTCTGGAGACCCAGTACTTC | CAIDSWRGLETQYF
TRBJ2-1 | TRBD2 | TRBV7-4 | NA | TGTGCCAGCAGCACCTCACTAGCGGGGGTTTACAATGAGCAGTTCTTC | CASSTSLAGVYNEQFF
TRBJ1-3 | NA | TRBV3-1 | NA | TGTGCCAGCAGCCAAGGGGGGGTCTCTGGAAACACCATATATTTT | CASSQGGVSGNTIYF
TRBJ2-7 | NA | TRBV13 | once | TGTGCCAGCAGCCTAGGGGATAGCTCCTACGAGCAGTACTTC | CASSLGDSSYEQYF
TRBJ2-3 | NA | TRBV10-1 | NA | TGCGCCAGCAGTGGATCTTGGGGAGATACGCAGTATTTT | CASSGSWGDTQYF
TRBJ1-5 | TRBD1 | TRBV6-2/TRBV6-3 | NA | TGTGCCAGCAGCCAGACAGGGGATGCTCGCAATCAGCCCCAGCATTTT | CASSQTGDARNQPQHF
TRBJ1-1 | NA | TRBV20-1 | NA | TGCAGTGCTGCAGGGTTGCACACTGAAGCTTTCTTT | CSAAGLHTEAFF
TRBJ2-7 | NA | TRBV13 | NA | TGTGCCAGCAGCAACAGGGAATACGAGCAGTACTTC | CASSNREYEQYF
TRBJ1-5 | NA | TRBV3-1 | NA | TGTGCCAGCAGCCCGGGGCTAACCCGCAATCAGCCCCAGCATTTT | CASSPGLTRNQPQHF
TRBJ1-1 | TRBD1 | TRBV14 | NA | TGTGCCAGCAGCCCCACGGACAGGGGTTGGACTGAAGCTTTCTTT | CASSPTDRGWTEAFF
TRBJ1-4 | NA | TRBV20-1 | NA | TGCAGTGCTAGAGGGGCAGGCCGGAATGAAAAACTGTTTTTT | CSARGAGRNEKLFF
TRBJ1-2 | NA | TRBV29-1 | NA | TGCAGCGTTGGGGAGGGGGAGCGGGGCTACACCTTC | CSVGEGERGYTF
TRBJ1-1 | NA | TRBV7-3 | NA | TGTGCCAGCAGCAAAGGATCGAACACTGAAGCTTTCTTT | CASSKGSNTEAFF